This is a list of T cell receptor beta chains from one sample in a study of preoperative IRX-2 immunotherapy in early breast cancer. Sequencing was performed with immunoSEQ multiplex PCR; in TCRdb, only in-frame clones are kept and a portion is missing. This table holds under 25,000 clones, roughly 95% found once. The sample consisted of tumor tissue, taken after IRX-2 immunotherapy. The origin of the receptors is a human donor with breast cancer. Both conserved end residues are trimmed from each CDR3. D genes are given only for firm matches. Clone size is not always given. Where it is, it says once, few, many or a class for expanded clones.

TRBJ1-1 | - | - | TRBV6-6 | ASSRTDGDTEAF
TRBJ2-7 | - | - | TRBV6-5 | ASSYSRVGGGYEQY
TRBJ2-3 | TRBD2 | - | TRBV7-6 | ASSFGLAGTGGTDTQY
TRBJ2-7 | - | - | TRBV15 | ATSRGTPLEQY
TRBJ2-5 | - | - | TRBV6-5 | ASSQMTGPQETQY
TRBJ2-7 | TRBD1 | - | TRBV11-3 | ASSKTGGSYEQY
TRBJ2-7 | - | - | TRBV14 | ASSQGNRDSLSYEQY
- | TRBD2 | - | TRBV5-4 | ASRAGLAGGGAYEQY
TRBJ2-7 | - | few | TRBV2 | ASTGALLPHEQY
TRBJ2-7 | - | - | TRBV9 | ASSVGNSYEQY
TRBJ2-7 | - | - | TRBV6-6 | ASRAAANYEQY
TRBJ2-6 | TRBD1 | once | TRBV29-1 | SVEARDGTGPYSGANVLT
TRBJ1-2 | TRBD1 | - | TRBV10-3 | AISESGTGASGYT
TRBJ2-5 | TRBD2 | - | TRBV11-1 | ASSVGGLAGKETQY
TRBJ2-5 | - | once | TRBV5-1 | ASYLYRAETQY
TRBJ1-1 | TRBD1 | - | TRBV7-8 | ASSLPGTANTEAF
TRBJ2-2 | - | - | TRBV4-2 | ASSQGETGELF
TRBJ2-7 | - | once | TRBV12-5 | ASGTTGSKGEQY
TRBJ2-1 | TRBD2 | once | TRBV9 | ASSPRAGPYNEQF
TRBJ1-4 | - | - | TRBV6-1 | ASIGENEKLF
TRBJ2-7 | - | - | TRBV18 | ASSARGPPYEQY
TRBJ2-1 | - | - | TRBV10-3 | AISAGHERF